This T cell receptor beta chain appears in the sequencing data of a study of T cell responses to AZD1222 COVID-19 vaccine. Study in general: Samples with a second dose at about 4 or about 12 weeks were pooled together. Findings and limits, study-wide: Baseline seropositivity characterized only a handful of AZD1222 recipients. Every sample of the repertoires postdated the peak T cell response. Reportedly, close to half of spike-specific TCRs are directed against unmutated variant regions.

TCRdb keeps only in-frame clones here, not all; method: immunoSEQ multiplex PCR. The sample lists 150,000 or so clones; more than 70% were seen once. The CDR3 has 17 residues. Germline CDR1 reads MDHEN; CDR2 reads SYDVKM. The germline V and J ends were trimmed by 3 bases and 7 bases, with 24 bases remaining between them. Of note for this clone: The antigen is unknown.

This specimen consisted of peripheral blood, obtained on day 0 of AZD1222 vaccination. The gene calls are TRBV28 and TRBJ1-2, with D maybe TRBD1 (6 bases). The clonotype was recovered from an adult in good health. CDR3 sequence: CASSLDPGAPPYFGYTF. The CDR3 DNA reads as TGTGCCAGCAGTTTGGACCCAGGGGCCCCTCCATATTTTGGCTACACCTTC.